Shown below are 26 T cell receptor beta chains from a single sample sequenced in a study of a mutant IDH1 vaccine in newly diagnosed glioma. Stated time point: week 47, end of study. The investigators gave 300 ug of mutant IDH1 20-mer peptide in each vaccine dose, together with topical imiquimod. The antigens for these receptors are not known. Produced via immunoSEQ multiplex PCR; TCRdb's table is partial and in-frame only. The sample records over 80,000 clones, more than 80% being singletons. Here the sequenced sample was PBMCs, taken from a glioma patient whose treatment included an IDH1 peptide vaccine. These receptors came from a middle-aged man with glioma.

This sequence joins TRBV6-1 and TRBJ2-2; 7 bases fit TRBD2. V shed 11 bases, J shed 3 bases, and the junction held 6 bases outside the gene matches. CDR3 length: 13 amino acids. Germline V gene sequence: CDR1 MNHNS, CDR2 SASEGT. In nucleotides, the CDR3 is TGTGCCTGCCGCCGGGAGGACACCGGGGAGCTGTTTTTT. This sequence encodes CACRREDTGELFF.

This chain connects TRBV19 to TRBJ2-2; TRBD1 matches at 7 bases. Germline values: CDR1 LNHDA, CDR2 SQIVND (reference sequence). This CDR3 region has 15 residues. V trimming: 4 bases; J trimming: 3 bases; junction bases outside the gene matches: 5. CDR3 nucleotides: TGTGCCAGTAGTACGGGACAGATATACACCGGGGAGCTGTTTTTT. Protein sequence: CASSTGQIYTGELFF.

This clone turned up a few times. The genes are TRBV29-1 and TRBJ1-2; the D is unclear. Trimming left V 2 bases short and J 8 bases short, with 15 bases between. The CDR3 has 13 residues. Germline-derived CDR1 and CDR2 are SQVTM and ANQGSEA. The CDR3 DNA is TGCAGCGTTGAAATCTCTTCAGTTGGCGGCTACACCTTC. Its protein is CSVEISSVGGYTF.

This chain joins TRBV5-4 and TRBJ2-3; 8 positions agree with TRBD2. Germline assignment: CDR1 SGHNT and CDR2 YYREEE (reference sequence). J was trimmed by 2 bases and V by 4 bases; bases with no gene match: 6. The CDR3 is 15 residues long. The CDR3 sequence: CASSGGGGHTDTQYF. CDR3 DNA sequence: TGTGCCAGCAGCGGGGGCGGGGGGCACACAGATACGCAGTATTTT. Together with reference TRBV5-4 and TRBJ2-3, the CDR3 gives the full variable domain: ETGVTQSPTHLIKTRGQQVTLRCSSQSGHNTVSWYQQALGQGPQFIFQYYREEENGRGNFPPRFSGLQFPNYSSELNVNALELDDSALYLCASSGGGGHTDTQYFGPGTRLTVL.

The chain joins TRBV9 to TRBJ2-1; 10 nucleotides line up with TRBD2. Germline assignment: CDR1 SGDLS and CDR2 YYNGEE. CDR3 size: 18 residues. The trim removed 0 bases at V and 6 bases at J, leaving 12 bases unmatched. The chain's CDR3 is CASSVGPSGGAWGNEQFF. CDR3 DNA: TGTGCCAGCAGCGTAGGGCCCAGCGGGGGGGCCTGGGGCAATGAGCAGTTCTTC.

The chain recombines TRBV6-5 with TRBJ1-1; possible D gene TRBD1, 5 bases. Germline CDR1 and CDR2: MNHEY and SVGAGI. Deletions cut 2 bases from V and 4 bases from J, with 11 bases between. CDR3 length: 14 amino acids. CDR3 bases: TGTGCCAGCAGTTACCAGGGTGATGGCACTGAAGCTTTCTTT. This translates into CASSYQGDGTEAFF.

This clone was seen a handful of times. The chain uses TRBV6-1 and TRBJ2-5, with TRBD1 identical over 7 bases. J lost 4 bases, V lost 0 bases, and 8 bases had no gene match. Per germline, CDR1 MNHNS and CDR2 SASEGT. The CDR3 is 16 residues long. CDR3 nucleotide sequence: TGTGCCAGCAGTGAAGCGGGAAGGGGGCTCGGAGAGACCCAGTACTTC. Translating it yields CASSEAGRGLGETQYF.

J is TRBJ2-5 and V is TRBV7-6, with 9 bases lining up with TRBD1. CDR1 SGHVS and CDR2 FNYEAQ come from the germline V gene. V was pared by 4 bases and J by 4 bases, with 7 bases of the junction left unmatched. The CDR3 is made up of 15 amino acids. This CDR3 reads CASSSGQGRGETQYF. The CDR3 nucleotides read TGTGCCAGCAGCTCCGGACAGGGGAGGGGAGAGACCCAGTACTTC. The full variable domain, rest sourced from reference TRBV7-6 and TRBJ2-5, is GAGVSQSPRYKVTKRGQDVALRCDPISGHVSLYWYRQALGQGPEFLTYFNYEAQQDKSGLPNDRFSAERPEGSISTLTIQRTEQRDSAMYRCASSSGQGRGETQYFGPGTRLLVL.

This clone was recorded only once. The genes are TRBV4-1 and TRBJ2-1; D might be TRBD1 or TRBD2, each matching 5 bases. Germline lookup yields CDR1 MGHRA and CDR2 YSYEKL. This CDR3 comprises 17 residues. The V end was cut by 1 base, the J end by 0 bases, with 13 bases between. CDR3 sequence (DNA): TGCGCCAGCAGCCAAGGGGGCGGGCGCAGCTCCTACAATGAGCAGTTCTTC. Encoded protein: CASSQGGGRSSYNEQFF.

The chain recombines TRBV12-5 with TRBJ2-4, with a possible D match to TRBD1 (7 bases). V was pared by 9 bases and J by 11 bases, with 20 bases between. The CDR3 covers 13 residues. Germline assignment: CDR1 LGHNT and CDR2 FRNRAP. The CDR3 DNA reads TGTGCTAGAGGGGGCGGGACACTTGGACTTCAGTACTTC. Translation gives CARGGGTLGLQYF.

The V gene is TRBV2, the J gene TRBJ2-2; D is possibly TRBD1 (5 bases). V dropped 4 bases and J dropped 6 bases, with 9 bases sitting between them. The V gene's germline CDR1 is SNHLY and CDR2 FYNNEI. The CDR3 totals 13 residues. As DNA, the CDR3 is TGTGCCAGCAGTGGAAGGGGTTCCGGGGAGCTGTTTTTT. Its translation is CASSGRGSGELFF.

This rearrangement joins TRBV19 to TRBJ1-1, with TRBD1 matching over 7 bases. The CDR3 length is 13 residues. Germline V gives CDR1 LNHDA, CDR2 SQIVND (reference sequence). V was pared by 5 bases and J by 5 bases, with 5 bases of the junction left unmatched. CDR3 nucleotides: TGTGCCAGTAGTCCCCGCAGGGGGACTGAAGCTTTCTTT. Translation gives CASSPRRGTEAFF.

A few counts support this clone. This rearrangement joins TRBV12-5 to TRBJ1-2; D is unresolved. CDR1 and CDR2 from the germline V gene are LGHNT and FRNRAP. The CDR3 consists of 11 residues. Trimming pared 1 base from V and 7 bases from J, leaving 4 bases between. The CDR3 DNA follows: TGTGCTAGTGGTTTGGGCGGTGGCTACACCTTC. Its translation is CASGLGGGYTF. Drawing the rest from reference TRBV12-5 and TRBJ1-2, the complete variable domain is DARVTQTPRHKVTEMGQEVTMRCQPILGHNTVFWYRQTMMQGLELLAYFRNRAPLDDSGMPKDRFSAEMPDATLATLKIQPSEPRDSAVYFCASGLGGGYTFGSGTRLTVV.

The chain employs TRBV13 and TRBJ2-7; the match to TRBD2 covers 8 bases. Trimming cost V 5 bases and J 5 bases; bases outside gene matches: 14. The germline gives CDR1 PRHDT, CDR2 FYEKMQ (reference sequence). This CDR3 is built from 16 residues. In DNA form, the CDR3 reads TGTGCCAGCAGCCTCCGACCCGGGACTAGAGATAACGAGCAGTACTTC. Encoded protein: CASSLRPGTRDNEQYF.

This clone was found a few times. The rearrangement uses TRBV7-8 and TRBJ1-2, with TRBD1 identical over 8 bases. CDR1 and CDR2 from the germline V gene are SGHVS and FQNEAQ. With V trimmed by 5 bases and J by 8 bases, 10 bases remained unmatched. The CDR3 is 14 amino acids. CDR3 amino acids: CASSRLRQGAGYTF. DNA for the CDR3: TGTGCCAGCAGCCGGTTGCGGCAGGGGGCCGGCTACACCTTC.

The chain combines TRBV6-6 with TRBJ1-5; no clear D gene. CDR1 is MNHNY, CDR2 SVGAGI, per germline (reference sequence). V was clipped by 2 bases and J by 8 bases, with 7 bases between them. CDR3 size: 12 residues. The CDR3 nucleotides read TGTGCCAGCAGTTACGCAAATAAGCCCCAGCATTTT. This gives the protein CASSYANKPQHF.

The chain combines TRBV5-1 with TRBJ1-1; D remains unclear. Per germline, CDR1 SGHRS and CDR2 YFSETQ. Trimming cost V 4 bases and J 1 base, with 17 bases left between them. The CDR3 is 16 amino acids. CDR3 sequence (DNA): TGCGCCAGCAGCCCAGAAATGTCCCGGTCGAACACTGAAGCTTTCTTT. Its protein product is CASSPEMSRSNTEAFF. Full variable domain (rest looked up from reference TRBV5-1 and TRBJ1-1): KAGVTQTPRYLIKTRGQQVTLSCSPISGHRSVSWYQQTPGQGLQFLFEYFSETQRNKGNFPGRFSGRQFSNSRSEMNVSTLELGDSALYLCASSPEMSRSNTEAFFGQGTRLTVV.

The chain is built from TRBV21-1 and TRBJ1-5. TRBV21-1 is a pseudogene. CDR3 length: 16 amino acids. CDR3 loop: CASSKRWGEEDQPQHF. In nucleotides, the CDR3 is TGTGCCAGCAGCAAAAGGTGGGGAGAGGAAGATCAGCCCCAGCATTTT.

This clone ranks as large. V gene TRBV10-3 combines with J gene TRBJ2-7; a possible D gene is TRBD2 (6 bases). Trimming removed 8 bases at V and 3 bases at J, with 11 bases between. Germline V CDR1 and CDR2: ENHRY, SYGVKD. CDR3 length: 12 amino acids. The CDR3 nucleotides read TGTGCCATCGGGGGACTGCACTACGAGCAGTACTTC. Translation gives CAIGGLHYEQYF.

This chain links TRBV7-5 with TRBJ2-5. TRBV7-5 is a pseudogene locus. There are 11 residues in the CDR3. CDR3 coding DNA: TGTGCCAGAAGCCCTCTCGGAACCCAGTACTTC. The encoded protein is CARSPLGTQYF.

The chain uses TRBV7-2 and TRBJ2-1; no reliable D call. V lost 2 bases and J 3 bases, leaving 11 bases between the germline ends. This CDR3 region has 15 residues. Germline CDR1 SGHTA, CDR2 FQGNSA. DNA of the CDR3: TGTGCCAGCAGCTTAAGCCGGGCCATCTACAATGAGCAGTTCTTC. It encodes CASSLSRAIYNEQFF.

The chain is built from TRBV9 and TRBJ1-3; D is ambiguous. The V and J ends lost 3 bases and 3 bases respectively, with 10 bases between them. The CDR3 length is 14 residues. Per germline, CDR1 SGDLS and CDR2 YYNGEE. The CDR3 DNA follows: TGTGCCAGCAGCGGGTGGACGGATGGAAACACCATATATTTT. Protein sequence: CASSGWTDGNTIYF.

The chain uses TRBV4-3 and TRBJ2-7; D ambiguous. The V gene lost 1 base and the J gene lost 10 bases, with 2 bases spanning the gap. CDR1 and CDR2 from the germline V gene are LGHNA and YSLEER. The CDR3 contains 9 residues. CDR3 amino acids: CASSQVQYF. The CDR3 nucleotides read TGCGCCAGCAGCCAAGTCCAGTACTTC.

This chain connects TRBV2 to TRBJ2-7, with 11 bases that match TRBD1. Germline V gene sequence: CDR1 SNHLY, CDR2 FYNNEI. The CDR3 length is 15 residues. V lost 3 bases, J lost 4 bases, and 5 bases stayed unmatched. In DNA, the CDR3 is TGTGCCAGCAGTGACTTAGGGACAGGGGGTTACGAGCAGTACTTC. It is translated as CASSDLGTGGYEQYF.

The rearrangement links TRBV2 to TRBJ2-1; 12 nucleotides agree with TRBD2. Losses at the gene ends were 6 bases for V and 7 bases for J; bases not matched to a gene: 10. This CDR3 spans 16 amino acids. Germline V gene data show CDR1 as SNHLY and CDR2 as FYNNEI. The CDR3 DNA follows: TGTGCCAGCAGCCACAAGACTAGCGGGAGTTCGAATGAGCAGTTCTTC. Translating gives CASSHKTSGSSNEQFF.

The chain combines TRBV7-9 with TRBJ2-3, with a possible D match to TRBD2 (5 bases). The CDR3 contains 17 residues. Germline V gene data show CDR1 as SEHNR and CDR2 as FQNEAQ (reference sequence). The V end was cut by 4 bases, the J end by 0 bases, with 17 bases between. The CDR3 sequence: CASSYPWPGESTDTQYF. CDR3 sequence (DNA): TGTGCCAGCAGCTACCCGTGGCCCGGGGAGAGCACAGATACGCAGTATTTT.